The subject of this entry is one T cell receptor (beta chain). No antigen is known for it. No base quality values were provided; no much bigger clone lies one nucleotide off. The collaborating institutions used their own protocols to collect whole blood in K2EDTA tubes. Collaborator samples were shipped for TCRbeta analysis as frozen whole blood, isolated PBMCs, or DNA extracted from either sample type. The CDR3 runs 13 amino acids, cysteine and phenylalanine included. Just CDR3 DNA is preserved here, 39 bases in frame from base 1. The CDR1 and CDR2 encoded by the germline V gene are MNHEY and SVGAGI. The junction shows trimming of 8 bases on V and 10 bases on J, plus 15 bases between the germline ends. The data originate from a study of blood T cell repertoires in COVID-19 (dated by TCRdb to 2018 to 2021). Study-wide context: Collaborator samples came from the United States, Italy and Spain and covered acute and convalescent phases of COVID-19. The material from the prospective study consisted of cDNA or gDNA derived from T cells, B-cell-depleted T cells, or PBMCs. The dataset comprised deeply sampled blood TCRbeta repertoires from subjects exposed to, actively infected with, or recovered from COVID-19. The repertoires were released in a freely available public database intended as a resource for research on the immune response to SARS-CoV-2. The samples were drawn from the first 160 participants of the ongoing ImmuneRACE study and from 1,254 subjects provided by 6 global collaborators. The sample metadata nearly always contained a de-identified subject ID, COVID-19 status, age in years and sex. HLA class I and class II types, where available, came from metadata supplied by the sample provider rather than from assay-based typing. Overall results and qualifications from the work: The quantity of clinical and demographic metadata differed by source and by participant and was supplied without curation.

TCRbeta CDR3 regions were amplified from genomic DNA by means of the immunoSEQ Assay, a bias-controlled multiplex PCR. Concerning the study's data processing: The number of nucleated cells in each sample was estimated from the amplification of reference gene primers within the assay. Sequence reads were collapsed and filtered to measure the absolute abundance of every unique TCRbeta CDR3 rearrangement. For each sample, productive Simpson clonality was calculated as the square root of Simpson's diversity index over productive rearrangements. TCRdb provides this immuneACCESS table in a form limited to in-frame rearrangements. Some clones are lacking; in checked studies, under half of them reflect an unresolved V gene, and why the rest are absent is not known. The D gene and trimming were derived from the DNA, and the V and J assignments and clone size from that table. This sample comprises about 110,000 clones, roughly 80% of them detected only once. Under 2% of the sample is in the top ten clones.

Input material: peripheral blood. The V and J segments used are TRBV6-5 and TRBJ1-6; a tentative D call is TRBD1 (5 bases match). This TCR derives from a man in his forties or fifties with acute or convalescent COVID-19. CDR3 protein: CASAARGISPLHF. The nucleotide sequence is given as TGTGCCAGCGCCGCCCGGGGGATCTCACCCCTCCACTTT.